The T cell receptor beta chain under discussion was sequenced for a study of blood T cells in healthy people across ages. A J-beta primer mix and a sample-barcoded 5' primer were used in a second PCR of roughly 7 to 12 cycles. Every cDNA was tagged by a template-switch adaptor with 12 random nucleotides. One entry per CDR3 protein results from TCRdb running MiXCR on the 5' RACE reads. The repertoire has approximately 830,000 distinct CDR3 sequences, about 62% of them found once; the top ten carry about 30%. CDR3 length: 14 residues. The germline gives CDR1 DFQATT, CDR2 SNEGSKA (reference sequence). V lost 3 bases and J lost 2; bases outside the gene matches: 7. The authors drew about 10 milliliters of peripheral blood from each donor.

The sequence derives from a man younger than 40 in good health. The V and J genes are TRBV20-1 and TRBJ2-7; the match to TRBD2 covers 7 bases. Input material: blood. CDR3 DNA: TGCAGTGCTAGGCCACTAGCGTTCCCCTACGAGCAGTACTTC. Protein: CSARPLAFPYEQYF.